The 20 T cell receptor beta chains reported below all come from one sample, sequenced in a study of blood T cell repertoires in COVID-19. TCRdb's copy holds only in-frame clones and misses some; the assay was immunoSEQ multiplex PCR. The sample includes 77,000 or so clones, approximately 89% of them seen just once. Material: peripheral blood. These receptors were obtained from a man at least 80 years old with acute or convalescent COVID-19.

The CDR3, as DNA: TGTGCCAGCAGCGTAGGGCTGGGGCTGAACACTGAAGCTTTCTTT. Amino acids: CASSVGLGLNTEAFF. The J gene is TRBJ1-1, the V gene TRBV9; a weak D match, TRBD1 (5 bases). The V and J ends lost 0 bases and 0 bases respectively, with 9 bases between them. This CDR3 has 15 residues. The germline CDR1 and CDR2 sequences are SGDLS and YYNGEE.

With regard to this clone: The junction does not match germline at one end; this may be a read error. This chain joins TRBV27 and TRBJ1-4; D call uncertain. Looked up from germline, CDR1 is MNHEY and CDR2 is SMNVEV (reference sequence). This CDR3 contains 15 residues. The DNA for the CDR3 is TGTGCCAGCAGTTCTGTTCCACTCGAAGGTCGTTTAGCGGTTTTT. Translating it yields CASSSVPLEGRLAVF.

The rearrangement joins TRBV11-2 to TRBJ1-1; D unclear. CDR3 size: 13 residues. The V gene lost 0 bases and the J gene lost 10 bases, with 12 bases spanning the gap. Per the germline V gene, CDR1 is SGHAT and CDR2 is FQNNGV. CDR3 sequence reads: CASSLDRRRSAFF. The CDR3, as DNA: TGTGCCAGCAGCTTAGATCGGAGGAGATCAGCTTTCTTT.

This chain links TRBV19 with TRBJ2-4; a weak D match, TRBD1 (6 bases). Trimming removed 0 bases from V and 0 bases from J, with 9 bases in between. The CDR3 covers 16 residues. Germline CDR1 reads LNHDA; CDR2 reads SQIVND (reference sequence). CDR3 loop: CASSIEGARAKNIQYF. The DNA of the CDR3 is TGTGCCAGTAGTATAGAGGGGGCCAGAGCCAAAAACATTCAGTACTTC.

The chain joins TRBV7-9 to TRBJ1-1; D ambiguous. Trimming stripped 1 base from V and 4 bases from J, with 10 bases between. The CDR3 is 14 residues long. Germline assignment: CDR1 SEHNR and CDR2 FQNEAQ (reference sequence). The DNA of the CDR3 is TGTGCCAGCAGCTTAGGGGGAGAGGTCACTGAAGCTTTCTTT. Its translation is CASSLGGEVTEAFF.

The J gene is TRBJ1-5, the V gene TRBV30; D is ambiguous. This CDR3 spans 16 amino acids. From germline, CDR1 is GTSNPN and CDR2 SVGIG (reference sequence). The ends were cut back, 2 bases at V and 6 bases at J, with 20 bases in the middle. The CDR3 DNA reads as TGTGCCTGGAGTTGGAATCCGCCGAACCCAGGTCAGCCCCAGCATTTT. Translating it yields CAWSWNPPNPGQPQHF.

The table lists this clone with a count of one. The gene calls are TRBV6-6 and TRBJ2-1; D not resolved. From germline, CDR1 is MNHNY and CDR2 SVGAGI (reference sequence). The CDR3 runs to 11 residues. V gave up 7 bases and J gave up 8 bases, with 9 bases separating them. CDR3 nucleotides: TGTGCCAGCATCCTAAGCCATGAGCAGTTCTTC. Its translation: CASILSHEQFF.

The J gene is TRBJ1-1, the V gene TRBV18; D remains unclear. This CDR3 has 19 amino acids. Germline V gives CDR1 KGHSH, CDR2 LQKENI. The ends were cut back, 0 bases at V and 1 base at J, with 21 bases in the middle. CDR3 sequence reads: CASSPPVTGVTSKNTEAFF. The CDR3 DNA reads as TGTGCCAGCTCACCACCTGTAACGGGAGTAACGTCGAAGAACACTGAAGCTTTCTTT. The whole variable domain, filled in from reference TRBV18 and TRBJ1-1, reads NAGVMQNPRHLVRRRGQEARLRCSPMKGHSHVYWYRQLPEEGLKFMVYLQKENIIDESGMPKERFSAEFPKEGPSILRIQQVVRGDSAAYFCASSPPVTGVTSKNTEAFFGQGTRLTVV.

V is TRBV7-9 and J is TRBJ2-1; 8 nucleotides match TRBD2. Germline trimming cut 1 base from V and 9 bases from J; bases unmatched to any gene: 8. CDR1 and CDR2 from the germline V gene are SEHNR and FQNEAQ (reference sequence). The CDR3 length is 15 residues. CDR3 sequence: CASSLVSTGGGEQFF. The CDR3 DNA reads as TGTGCCAGCAGCTTAGTGAGTACGGGAGGGGGTGAGCAGTTCTTC.

The CDR3 DNA sequence: TGTGCCAGCACCCCAATGCGCTCGGCCTACGAGCAGTACTTC. It is translated as CASTPMRSAYEQYF. The V and J genes are TRBV7-2 and TRBJ2-7; D uncertain. The V gene's germline CDR1 is SGHTA and CDR2 FQGNSA. Trimming left V 7 bases short and J 2 bases short, with 15 bases between. The CDR3 totals 14 residues.

There are a few counts of this clone. The V gene is TRBV10-3, the J gene TRBJ1-6; TRBD1 agrees at 9 bases. The CDR3 is 13 amino acids. The germline V gene has CDR1 ENHRY and CDR2 SYGVKD. The junction had 2 bases not matched to a gene; V was cut back by 6 bases and J by 8 bases. The CDR3 nucleotides read TGTGCCATCAGCGGACAGGGGTATTCACCCCTCCACTTT. Translated, it gives CAISGQGYSPLHF.

V usage is TRBV7-2 and J usage is TRBJ2-5; 15 bases fit TRBD2. J was trimmed by 5 bases and V by 5 bases; bases with no gene match: 6. Germline assignment: CDR1 SGHTA and CDR2 FQGNSA. This CDR3 is built from 16 residues. CDR3: CASSPGLAGGLETQYF. CDR3 sequence (DNA): TGTGCCAGCAGCCCAGGACTAGCGGGGGGGCTGGAGACCCAGTACTTC.

This clone was seen more than once but under ten times. V is TRBV28 and J is TRBJ2-7, with D tentatively TRBD1 (5 bases). The CDR3 loop spans 12 amino acids. CDR1 is MDHEN and CDR2 is SYDVKM in the germline V gene. V was cut by 5 bases and J by 6 bases, with 11 bases left in between. CDR3 coding DNA: TGTGCCAGCAGTCTCGCAGGGTCCGAGCAGTACTTC. Protein: CASSLAGSEQYF.

This clone was counted a single time. CDR3 nucleotide sequence: TGTGCCAGCAGCTCAGGACTAGCGAATAGTTACGAGCAGTACTTC. Protein: CASSSGLANSYEQYF. The chain carries TRBV27 and TRBJ2-7; 9 nucleotides align to TRBD2. J was trimmed by 4 bases and V by 6 bases; bases with no gene match: 10. The CDR3 covers 15 residues. Germline CDR1 and CDR2: MNHEY and SMNVEV (reference sequence).

This clone came up once. This chain links TRBV19 with TRBJ2-2; TRBD2 aligns across 9 bases. CDR3 length: 15 residues. CDR1 and CDR2 from the germline V gene are LNHDA and SQIVND (reference sequence). The junction had 4 bases not matched to a gene; V was cut back by 5 bases and J by 3 bases. In nucleotides, the CDR3 is TGTGCCAGTAGTGAGCTAGCGGGGCACACCGGGGAGCTGTTTTTT. Its translation is CASSELAGHTGELFF.

The rearrangement uses TRBV28 and TRBJ1-6, with D possibly being TRBD1 (5 bases). Trimming took 3 bases from V and 0 from J, leaving 9 bases between them. Germline V gene data show CDR1 as MDHEN and CDR2 as SYDVKM. The CDR3 has 16 residues. The CDR3 loop is CASSFTGNSYNSPLHF. In DNA form, the CDR3 reads TGTGCCAGCAGTTTTACAGGCAACTCCTATAATTCACCCCTCCACTTT.

This clone was seen a handful of times. This chain uses TRBV5-6 with TRBJ2-5, with 8 bases aligning to TRBD1. Germline lookup yields CDR1 SGHDT and CDR2 YYEEEE. The CDR3 runs to 14 residues. Trimming cost V 4 bases and J 5 bases; bases outside gene matches: 7. This chain's CDR3 is CASSPDRGSETQYF. DNA of the CDR3: TGTGCCAGCAGCCCAGACAGGGGTTCGGAGACCCAGTACTTC.

This chain joins TRBV28 and TRBJ1-2; tentative D call: TRBD1 (5 bases). This CDR3 has 17 residues. The V end was cut by 5 bases, the J end by 2 bases, with 21 bases between. The germline gives CDR1 MDHEN, CDR2 SYDVKM. This CDR3 reads CASSPHVWPGRNYGYTF. The CDR3 DNA reads as TGTGCCAGCAGTCCTCATGTGTGGCCAGGGCGAAACTATGGCTACACCTTC.

V and J are TRBV27 and TRBJ1-2; D is perhaps TRBD1 (5 bases). CDR3 length: 13 residues. The V end was cut by 5 bases, the J end by 7 bases, with 14 bases between. Germline V gene data show CDR1 as MNHEY and CDR2 as SMNVEV (reference sequence). CDR3 sequence reads: CASSIRDQSGYTF. The CDR3 region has the DNA TGTGCCAGCAGTATCAGGGATCAGTCTGGCTACACCTTC.

This chain links TRBV5-4 with TRBJ2-3; tentatively, D is TRBD2 (7 bases). Germline CDR1 reads SGHNT; CDR2 reads YYREEE (reference sequence). Trimming removed 2 bases at V and 6 bases at J, with 22 bases between. The CDR3 runs 17 residues. The CDR3 reads CASSLMAGAQAGDTQYF. In DNA, the CDR3 is TGTGCCAGCAGCTTAATGGCGGGGGCGCAGGCGGGCGATACGCAGTATTTT.